The 29 T cell receptor beta chains below come from one sample, sequenced in a study of CD8+ T cells in alopecia areata. It was with CD4, CD8alpha, NKG2D, NKG2ACE and other markers that pooled cutaneous lymph node cells were sorted. Extracted from the samples, RNA was reverse transcribed into cDNA to serve as the sequencing template. Profiled with immunoSEQ multiplex PCR; TCRdb holds only in-frame clones, not every one. The sample shows roughly 260,000 clones, none of them appearing just once. The sample taken for sequencing was CD4+ T cells sorted from a lymph node. The receptor source for this set is a C3H/HeJ mouse with alopecia areata. MHC haplotype of the mouse line: H2-k.

A remark on this clone: The gene names here belong to mouse. The read comes to an end 4 residues before the CDR3 does, leaving the germline J gene to fill in the end. The chain recombines TRBV13-1 with TRBJ1-1; the match to TRBD1 covers 7 bases. Germline V CDR1 and CDR2: NSHNY, SYGAGN. There are 13 residues in the CDR3. Trimming cost V 5 bases and J 1 base; bases outside gene matches: 2. The CDR3 DNA, read in part, is TGTGCCAGCAGCAACAGGGGGAACACA. Amino acid sequence: CASSNRGNT. The whole CDR3 sequence is CASSNRGNTEVFF.

Notes on this clone: Gene names refer to mouse genes. Read coverage stops 4 residues before the CDR3 terminus; the germline J gene supplies the remainder. The chain has TRBV19 and TRBJ1-1; D is perhaps TRBD1 (6 bases). The V gene lost 1 base and the J gene lost 0 bases, with 13 bases spanning the gap. CDR3 size: 16 residues. Germline-derived CDR1 and CDR2 are FNHDT and SITEND (reference sequence). This CDR3 is CASSIRGGTSNTEVFF. CDR3 bases read: TGTGCCAGCAGTATAAGGGGGGGGACATCAAACACA. Full variable domain (outside the CDR3, taken from reference TRBV19 and TRBJ1-1): GGIITQTPKFLIGQEGQKLTLKCQQNFNHDTMYWYRQDSGKGLRLIYYSITENDLQKGDLSEGYDASREKKSSFSLTVTSAQKNEMAVFLCASSIRGGTSNTEVFFGKGTRLTVV.

Many counts were recorded for this clone. Gene names and germline refer to mouse. Read data end 4 residues before the CDR3 end; the end is taken from the germline J gene. V usage is TRBV17 and J usage is TRBJ2-1; D possibly corresponds to TRBD1 (6 bases). The V gene lost 3 bases and the J gene lost 1 base, with 7 bases spanning the gap. The CDR3 is 14 amino acids. Germline V gene data show CDR1 as MNHDT and CDR2 as YYDKIL. Here the CDR3 reads CASSSGTNYAEQFF. The part of the CDR3 DNA that was read is TGTGCTAGCAGTAGTGGGACAAACTATGCT.

This clone was seen a handful of times. Mouse names are used for the genes. The CDR3 end falls 4 residues outside the read, so it is completed with the germline J gene. The rearrangement uses TRBV19 and TRBJ1-2; 7 bases fit TRBD1. CDR3 length equals 12 residues. Germline loops: CDR1 FNHDT, CDR2 SITEND (reference sequence). The ends lost 5 bases at V and 3 bases at J; junction bases unmatched: 1. The CDR3 DNA, read in part, is TGTGCCAGCAGCACAGGGGACTCC. This encodes CASSTGDS. The whole CDR3 sequence is CASSTGDSDYTF.

Only a few counts were recorded for this clone. Gene names are mouse gene names. Read coverage stops 4 residues before the CDR3 terminus; the germline J gene supplies the remainder. The chain joins TRBV31 to TRBJ1-1; D ambiguous. V shed 3 bases and J shed 1 base, with 6 bases lying between them. The CDR3 totals 12 residues. Per the germline V gene, CDR1 is GKSSPN and CDR2 is SITVG. The DNA read from the CDR3 is TGTGCCTGGAGAGCAGAAAACACA. Translated: CAWRAENT. The complete CDR3 protein is CAWRAENTEVFF.

Concerning this clone itself: The genes and germline here are from mouse. Read sequence stops 4 residues before the CDR3 end, and the germline J gene provides the missing end. This same CDR3 is encoded by further DNA sequences in the sample. V gene TRBV13-1 combines with J gene TRBJ2-1, with 11 bases aligning to TRBD2. Germline V gives CDR1 NSHNY, CDR2 SYGAGN. The CDR3 totals 16 residues. Germline trimming cut 4 bases from V and 1 base from J; bases unmatched to any gene: 4. Here the CDR3 reads CASSPDWGGNYAEQFF. The CDR3 DNA, read in part, is TGTGCCAGCAGTCCCGACTGGGGGGGAAACTATGCT.

This clone was counted a few times. Gene names and germline match the mouse. The read stops 4 residues short of the end of the CDR3; the missing end is completed from the germline J gene. The chain combines TRBV1 with TRBJ2-3, with D tentatively TRBD2 (6 bases). The CDR3 consists of 15 residues. V was cut by 0 bases and J by 3 bases, with 10 bases left in between. Per the germline V gene, CDR1 is NSQYPW and CDR2 is LRSPGD (reference sequence). CDR3 bases read: TGCACCTGCAGTGCAGATAACGGGGGGGCAGAA. It yields the protein CTCSADNGGAE. The complete CDR3 reads CTCSADNGGAETLYF.

This clone was observed a handful of times. The gene names given are mouse names. Read coverage stops 4 residues before the CDR3 terminus; the germline J gene supplies the remainder. This specimen includes other DNA sequences encoding the same CDR3. The chain links TRBV19 to TRBJ2-2, with D perhaps matching TRBD1 (6 bases). The V gene lost 2 bases and the J gene lost 0 bases, with 8 bases spanning the gap. This CDR3 is 15 amino acids long. CDR1 and CDR2 from the germline V gene are FNHDT and SITEND (reference sequence). The CDR3 loop is CASSITGTNTGQLYF. The CDR3 DNA, read in part, is TGTGCCAGCAGTATCACAGGGACAAACACCGGG.

This clone was recorded a few times. Mouse germline and gene names are used. From the germline J gene comes the end of the CDR3, since the read stops 3 residues before it. This chain uses TRBV5 with TRBJ1-6; 7 bases match TRBD1. TRBJ1-6 qualifies as an ORF whose function is uncertain. In germline, CDR1 is LGHNA, CDR2 YNLKQL (reference sequence). V lost 4 bases and J lost 3; bases outside the gene matches: 6. The CDR3 totals 16 residues. The CDR3 protein is CASSPRQGGYNSPLYF. The CDR3 DNA, read in part, is TGTGCCAGCAGCCCTCGACAGGGAGGCTATAATTCGCCC.

This clone occurred many times. Genes and germline come from the mouse. The CDR3 goes on 4 residues after the read ends, and that part is filled in from the germline J gene. The V gene is TRBV13-1, the J gene TRBJ2-5; 8 bases are shared with TRBD2. From germline, CDR1 is NSHNY and CDR2 SYGAGN. This CDR3 spans 14 amino acids. J was trimmed by 3 bases and V by 6 bases; bases with no gene match: 6. CDR3 sequence: CASTPGGSQDTQYF. The DNA read from the CDR3 is TGTGCCAGCACCCCTGGGGGGTCTCAAGAC.

To note about this clone: Any gene name here is a mouse gene name. The observed sequence ends 4 residues before the CDR3 terminus, with the missing tail filled in from the germline J gene. The gene calls are TRBV13-1 and TRBJ2-2, with D maybe TRBD2 (6 bases). The germline V gene encodes CDR1 NSHNY and CDR2 SYGAGN. Trimming pared 2 bases from V and 4 bases from J, leaving 12 bases between. The CDR3 loop spans 15 amino acids. The sequenced part of the CDR3 DNA is TGTGCCAGCAGTGAGCCGGGGGGTCCCACCGGG. Protein sequence: CASSEPGGPTG. The CDR3, in full, reads CASSEPGGPTGQLYF.

In regard to this clone: Mouse gene names and germline throughout. The read is 4 residues too short to cover the CDR3 end, so that end is filled in from the germline J gene. The chain joins TRBV13-3 to TRBJ2-1, with 9 bases fitting TRBD1. Germline CDR1 is NNHDY and CDR2 is SYVADS. CDR3 length: 15 amino acids. The V segment lost 4 bases and the J segment 3 bases; nucleotides outside the gene matches: 5. The CDR3 is CASSRQGDIYAEQFF. Incomplete CDR3 DNA: TGTGCCAGCAGTCGACAGGGGGATATCTATGCT.

As for this clone: Here the gene names and germline are mouse. The read terminates 4 residues before the CDR3 end, so the remaining end is supplied by the germline J gene. The chain carries TRBV1 and TRBJ2-5; perhaps TRBD1 as D (5 bases). CDR1 NSQYPW and CDR2 LRSPGD come from the germline V gene (reference sequence). There are 15 residues in the CDR3. The V and J ends lost 3 bases and 3 bases respectively, with 13 bases between them. The CDR3 bases that were read are TGCACCTGCAGTGCGGAGAGGGGTCGTCAAGAC. Encoded protein: CTCSAERGRQD. The full CDR3 is CTCSAERGRQDTQYF.

This clone was recorded a few times. Gene names are mouse gene names. The DNA ends 4 residues before the CDR3 does, and the rest of the CDR3 is filled in from the germline J gene. The V call is TRBV15, the J call TRBJ1-2; 8 nucleotides match TRBD1. The CDR3 totals 15 residues. The V gene end was trimmed by 1 base and the J gene end by 3 bases; junction bases not matched to a gene: 4. Germline CDR1 SGHND, CDR2 FRSKSL. CDR3 DNA (partial): TGTGCCAGCAGTTTAGTTGGACAGGGCGACTCC. Protein sequence: CASSLVGQGDS. The complete CDR3 sequence is CASSLVGQGDSDYTF.

In the case of this clone: Genes and germline are mouse. The read gets to within 4 residues of the CDR3 end, and the germline J gene fills in the rest. This sample includes further DNA sequences coding for the same CDR3. This chain joins TRBV5 and TRBJ1-1; 7 positions agree with TRBD1. The ends lost 0 bases at V and 3 bases at J; junction bases unmatched: 1. This CDR3 comprises 14 residues. Germline V gives CDR1 LGHNA, CDR2 YNLKQL (reference sequence). CDR3 in amino acids: CASSQDRGYTEVFF. The part of the CDR3 DNA that was read is TGTGCCAGCAGCCAAGACAGGGGGTACACA.

Of note for this clone: Gene names are the mouse ones. Coverage ceases 4 residues before the CDR3 finishes, and the germline J gene fills in the end. The gene calls are TRBV17 and TRBJ2-7; 9 bases align to TRBD1. Germline V gene data show CDR1 as MNHDT and CDR2 as YYDKIL. The CDR3 sequence is 15 residues long. CDR3 DNA, as far as it was read: TGTGCTAGCAGTAGAAAGGGACAGGGAGGGTAT. This translates into CASSRKGQGGY. The complete CDR3 protein is CASSRKGQGGYEQYF.

This clone was recorded a few times. Gene names and germline refer to mouse. CDR3 sequence reads: CAWPLSGTGGTSAETLYF. Incomplete CDR3 DNA: TGTGCCTGGCCCCTTTCCGGGACTGGGGGGACTAGTGCAGAA. V usage is TRBV31 and J usage is TRBJ2-3; 12 bases align to TRBD2. The sequenced fragment ends 4 residues before the CDR3 boundary, so the rest is inferred from the germline J gene. The CDR3 covers 18 residues. CDR1 is GKSSPN and CDR2 is SITVG in the germline V gene. With 5 bases clipped from V and 0 bases from J, the junction kept 12 bases outside the gene matches.

This clone was detected ten times or more. The germline and genes are mouse ones. The read stops 4 residues short of the end of the CDR3; the missing end is completed from the germline J gene. The chain carries TRBV17 and TRBJ2-2; perhaps TRBD1 as D (6 bases). V was clipped by 6 bases and J by 0 bases, with 11 bases between them. Germline CDR1 reads MNHDT; CDR2 reads YYDKIL. This CDR3 comprises 15 residues. The CDR3: CASSEGQSNTGQLYF. The CDR3 bases that were read are TGTGCTAGCAGCGAGGGACAATCAAACACCGGG.

As regards this clone: These gene names are mouse names. The CDR3 is cut off 4 residues early in the read; its end comes from the germline J gene. This rearrangement joins TRBV5 to TRBJ2-5, with D tentatively TRBD2 (5 bases). Deletions cut 4 bases from V and 0 bases from J, with 11 bases between. Germline loops: CDR1 LGHNA, CDR2 YNLKQL (reference sequence). The CDR3 is 15 residues long. Partial CDR3 DNA: TGTGCCAGCAGCCCCCGACTGCTTAACCAAGAC. Protein sequence: CASSPRLLNQD. The entire CDR3 sequence reads CASSPRLLNQDTQYF.

A note on this clone: Gene names follow the mouse nomenclature. Other DNA sequences within the sample encode an identical CDR3. CDR3 region: CASSIPSSAETLYF. The sequenced part of the CDR3 DNA is TGTGCCAGCAGTATCCCCTCTAGTGCAGAA. The chain has TRBV19 and TRBJ2-3; no clear D. The sequence runs out 4 residues before the end of the CDR3; the remainder is reconstructed from the germline J gene. The V end was cut by 2 bases, the J end by 0 bases, with 7 bases between. Germline V gene lookup returns CDR1 FNHDT and CDR2 SITEND (reference sequence). The CDR3 extends over 14 amino acids.

There are a few counts of this clone. The gene names given are mouse names. The read ends 4 residues shy of where the CDR3 ends; the end is completed using the germline J gene. The rearrangement links TRBV13-2 to TRBJ2-7; 9 bases map to TRBD2. Germline assignment: CDR1 NNHNN and CDR2 SYGAGS (reference sequence). The CDR3 sequence is 16 residues long. V lost 1 base and J lost 0; bases outside the gene matches: 5. CDR3 residues: CASGDQDWGLSYEQYF. The covered CDR3 bases are TGTGCCAGCGGTGATCAGGACTGGGGCCTCTCCTAT.

This clone was seen a handful of times. Gene and germline names: mouse. The sequenced CDR3 bases are TGTGCCAGCAAGGGACAGTCTAGTCAAAAC. This codes for CASKGQSSQN. The full CDR3 reads CASKGQSSQNTLYF. The genes are TRBV13-1 and TRBJ2-4; 7 nucleotides line up with TRBD1. The sequence runs out 4 residues before the end of the CDR3; the remainder is reconstructed from the germline J gene. V lost 6 bases, J lost 0 bases, and 4 bases stayed unmatched. The CDR3 is 14 amino acids. CDR1 is NSHNY and CDR2 is SYGAGN in the germline V gene.

This clone was observed a few times. Gene names refer to mouse genes. The sequenced part of the CDR3 DNA is TGTGCCAGCAGTGCCCCAAATGCT. This gives the protein CASSAPNA. The whole CDR3 sequence is CASSAPNAEQFF. The J gene is TRBJ2-1, the V gene TRBV13-1; D is undetermined. Sequencing ends 4 residues short of the CDR3 end; the germline J gene provides the rest. The CDR3 runs to 12 residues. The V gene's germline CDR1 is NSHNY and CDR2 SYGAGN. Trimming stripped 3 bases from V and 5 bases from J, with 6 bases between.

This clone was recorded a few times. Genes and germline are mouse. CDR3 residues: CASSGRGYEQYF. The CDR3 bases that were read are TGTGCCAGCAGTGGAAGAGGCTAT. The gene calls are TRBV13-1 and TRBJ2-7; D unresolved. Read coverage stops 4 residues before the CDR3 terminus; the germline J gene supplies the remainder. V was clipped by 3 bases and J by 3 bases, with 7 bases between them. CDR3 length: 12 amino acids. Germline lookup yields CDR1 NSHNY and CDR2 SYGAGN.

Notes on this clone: The gene names given are mouse names. The read is 4 residues too short to cover the CDR3 end, so that end is filled in from the germline J gene. This sequence joins TRBV13-3 and TRBJ2-5; D not certain. Germline V gives CDR1 NNHDY, CDR2 SYVADS. CDR3 length equals 12 residues. Partial CDR3 DNA: TGTGCCAGCAGTGATGCAGAAGAC. It specifies CASSDAED. The whole CDR3 region reads CASSDAEDTQYF.

In its sample, this clone was seen a few times. Gene names denote mouse genes. The CDR3 goes on 4 residues after the read ends, and that part is filled in from the germline J gene. The chain couples TRBV31 to TRBJ2-5; D is ambiguous. This CDR3 is built from 14 residues. With 0 bases removed from V and 0 bases from J, the gap between germline ends came to 7 bases. CDR1 is GKSSPN, CDR2 SITVG, per germline. Incomplete CDR3 DNA: TGTGCCTGGAGTCTAAGGTTTAACCAAGAC. It translates to CAWSLRFNQD. The whole CDR3 protein reads CAWSLRFNQDTQYF.

As for this clone: Gene names and germline refer to mouse. Read coverage stops 4 residues before the CDR3 terminus; the germline J gene supplies the remainder. The V and J genes are TRBV17 and TRBJ2-3, with D hard to call. From germline, CDR1 is MNHDT and CDR2 YYDKIL. Trimming pared 6 bases from V and 2 bases from J, leaving 9 bases between. The CDR3 totals 13 residues. This CDR3 is CASSQADAETLYF. Partial CDR3 DNA: TGTGCTAGCAGCCAGGCAGATGCAGAA.

On this clone itself: The gene symbols are mouse symbols. The read comes to an end 4 residues before the CDR3 does, leaving the germline J gene to fill in the end. V gene TRBV13-1 combines with J gene TRBJ2-2; tentatively, D is TRBD1 (5 bases). The CDR3 sequence is 17 residues long. Per the germline V gene, CDR1 is NSHNY and CDR2 is SYGAGN. The V and J ends lost 2 bases and 2 bases respectively, with 16 bases between them. The sequenced part of the CDR3 DNA is TGTGCCAGCAGTGAAAGCAGGGAAGAGTGGAACACCGGG. This sequence encodes CASSESREEWNTG. The CDR3 in its entirety is CASSESREEWNTGQLYF.

Of note for this clone: Possible read error: a much larger clone is one base away. These gene names are mouse names. The read ends 4 residues early relative to the CDR3; the germline J gene fills the gap. This sequence joins TRBV19 and TRBJ1-2; tentative D call: TRBD1 (6 bases). Between the trimmed V and J ends, which lost 5 bases and 0 bases, there was a span of 8 bases. This CDR3 is 13 amino acids long. Germline loops: CDR1 FNHDT, CDR2 SITEND (reference sequence). CDR3 DNA, as far as it was read: TGTGCCAGCAGGAACAGGGCAAACTCC. Encoded protein: CASRNRANS. The full CDR3 reads CASRNRANSDYTF.